The 28 T cell receptor beta chains given below trace back to one sample, sequenced in a study of T-cell reconstitution after alpha-beta-depleted transplantation in children. It was with unique molecular identifiers that the TCRbeta library was prepared. TCRdb ran MiXCR on the PCR reads and lists one entry per CDR3 protein. The table shows about 600,000 distinct CDR3 sequences, with 23% occurring only once. The sample in question was PBMCs, mostly from graft donor cells, obtained 360 days after TCRalphabeta/CD19-depleted stem cell transplant. The receptor source for this set is a boy in the first two years of life who had a stem cell transplant for acute myeloid leukemia, so the T cells may come from the graft donor.

The chain carries TRBV10-2 and TRBJ2-7, with D hard to call. The germline V gene encodes CDR1 WSHSY and CDR2 SAAADI. Between the trimmed V and J ends, which lost 6 bases and 3 bases, there was a span of 15 bases. The CDR3 runs 14 residues. CDR3 region: CASRDPGDGYEQYF. The DNA for the CDR3 is TGCGCCAGCAGAGACCCAGGCGATGGCTACGAGCAGTACTTC.

This clonotype was observed a handful of times. The chain joins TRBV2 to TRBJ2-1, with D possibly being TRBD1 (5 bases). V gave up 7 bases and J gave up 0 bases, with 13 bases separating them. This CDR3 region has 15 residues. Per the germline V gene, CDR1 is SNHLY and CDR2 is FYNNEI. CDR3 bases: TGTGCCAGCAAGGGGTTAGAGAGCTCCTACAATGAGCAGTTCTTC. Its protein product is CASKGLESSYNEQFF.

CDR3 sequence: CASSEGTHEQYF. CDR3 sequence (DNA): TGTGCCAGCAGTGAAGGGACCCACGAGCAGTACTTC. The rearrangement uses TRBV2 and TRBJ2-7; D call uncertain. V dropped 1 base and J dropped 5 bases, with 6 bases sitting between them. The CDR3 runs 12 residues. The germline gives CDR1 SNHLY, CDR2 FYNNEI.

The chain uses TRBV9 and TRBJ2-3; D is uncertain. The germline V gene has CDR1 SGDLS and CDR2 YYNGEE. Trimming cost V 4 bases and J 2 bases, with 14 bases left between them. CDR3 length: 15 amino acids. The chain's CDR3 is CASSSAPTATDTQYF. CDR3 DNA: TGTGCCAGCAGCTCCGCTCCCACCGCCACAGATACGCAGTATTTT.

V is TRBV29-1 and J is TRBJ2-5; D remains unclear. The CDR3 contains 12 residues. Between the trimmed V and J ends, which lost 0 bases and 4 bases, there was a span of 6 bases. Per germline, CDR1 SQVTM and CDR2 ANQGSEA. The CDR3 bases are TGCAGCGTTGAAGACCTCGTAGAGACCCAGTACTTC. Translation gives CSVEDLVETQYF. Variable domain in full (rest from reference TRBV29-1 and TRBJ2-5): SAVISQKPSRDICQRGTSLTIQCQVDSQVTMMFWYRQQPGQSLTLIATANQGSEATYESGFVIDKFPISRPNLTFSTLTVSNMSPEDSSIYLCSVEDLVETQYFGPGTRLLVL.

The genes are TRBV2 and TRBJ1-1; weak D call: TRBD1 (6 bases). Germline lookup yields CDR1 SNHLY and CDR2 FYNNEI. With 8 bases removed from V and 3 bases from J, the gap between germline ends came to 13 bases. The CDR3 is 13 residues long. Here the CDR3 reads CASRTEPYTEAFF. The CDR3 DNA follows: TGTGCCAGCCGGACAGAGCCGTACACTGAAGCTTTCTTT.

This clonotype was seen many times. This rearrangement joins TRBV19 to TRBJ2-3; a weak D match, TRBD2 (5 bases). This CDR3 is built from 13 residues. Germline assignment: CDR1 LNHDA and CDR2 SQIVND (reference sequence). V was clipped by 6 bases and J by 5 bases, with 12 bases between them. CDR3 nucleotides: TGTGCCAGTAGCGAGAGCGGAAGAGATACGCAGTATTTT. Its protein product is CASSESGRDTQYF.

This clonotype was recorded a few times. The V call is TRBV19, the J call TRBJ1-1; D remains unclear. Trimming took off 3 bases at V and 0 bases at J, with 8 bases between the two ends. Looked up from germline, CDR1 is LNHDA and CDR2 is SQIVND (reference sequence). This CDR3 has 14 residues. The CDR3 loop reads CASSIGTLNTEAFF. Written as DNA, the CDR3 is TGTGCCAGTAGTATTGGAACATTGAACACTGAAGCTTTCTTT.

The table lists this clonotype with many counts. In nucleotides, the CDR3 is TGTGCCAGCAGCTTAGCCCTACTAGCGGGGGGGCCAAATGAGCAGTTCTTC. Its protein product is CASSLALLAGGPNEQFF. The chain couples TRBV7-2 to TRBJ2-1; 13 bases are a match to TRBD2. The CDR3 covers 17 residues. CDR1 and CDR2 from the germline V gene are SGHTA and FQGNSA. The V gene end was trimmed by 0 bases and the J gene end by 7 bases; junction bases not matched to a gene: 6.

This chain connects TRBV20-1 to TRBJ2-1; D gene uncertain. There are 14 residues in the CDR3. V was cut by 3 bases and J by 4 bases, with 13 bases left in between. Per germline, CDR1 DFQATT and CDR2 SNEGSKA (reference sequence). CDR3 in amino acids: CSARSPGGYNEQFF. CDR3 bases: TGCAGTGCTAGGTCCCCGGGCGGTTACAATGAGCAGTTCTTC.

Here the CDR3 DNA reads TGTGCCAGCAGCCCACAGGGGATCGAGCAGTACTTC. It encodes CASSPQGIEQYF. The chain combines TRBV5-5 with TRBJ2-7, with 7 positions matching TRBD1. Looked up from germline, CDR1 is SGHKS and CDR2 is YYEKEE (reference sequence). This CDR3 has 12 residues. V was clipped by 4 bases and J by 6 bases; unmatched bases: 4.

At least ten counts were recorded for this clonotype. The chain has TRBV7-2 and TRBJ2-3; D is uncertain. Germline V gene data show CDR1 as SGHTA and CDR2 as FQGNSA. CDR3 length: 15 amino acids. V lost 4 bases, J lost 0 bases, and 11 bases lay in between. The DNA of the CDR3 is TGTGCCAGCAGCTATGGACCCGCCAGCACAGATACGCAGTATTTT. This encodes CASSYGPASTDTQYF.

At least ten counts were recorded for this clonotype. The genes are TRBV12-3 or TRBV12-4 and TRBJ1-5; D perhaps matches TRBD1 (6 bases). CDR3 length equals 14 residues. V was cut by 8 bases and J by 5 bases, with 16 bases left in between. CDR3 in amino acids: CASREGGAYQPQHF. The CDR3 DNA sequence: TGTGCCAGCCGAGAGGGGGGGGCGTATCAGCCCCAGCATTTT.

The chain links TRBV24-1 to TRBJ2-2; no definite D call. The CDR3 has 13 amino acids. V shed 9 bases and J shed 3 bases, with 10 bases lying between them. Germline V gives CDR1 KGHDR, CDR2 SFDVKD. The CDR3 loop reads CATEDGYTGELFF. CDR3 DNA sequence: TGTGCCACCGAGGACGGCTACACCGGGGAGCTGTTTTTT.

V gene TRBV7-9 combines with J gene TRBJ2-5, with no clear D. The CDR3 totals 13 residues. V was shortened by 5 bases and J by 5 bases, with 12 bases between the two germline ends. From germline, CDR1 is SEHNR and CDR2 FQNEAQ (reference sequence). The CDR3 coding sequence is TGTGCCAGCAGCCCCGTACGATTGGAGACCCAGTACTTC. Translating gives CASSPVRLETQYF.

This clonotype occurred many times. The V and J genes are TRBV20-1 and TRBJ2-3, with D unclear. The germline CDR1 and CDR2 sequences are DFQATT and SNEGSKA (reference sequence). The CDR3 is 12 residues long. V lost 6 bases and J 2 bases, leaving 9 bases between the germline ends. CDR3 nucleotide sequence: TGCAGTGCCCAGGACGACACAGATACGCAGTATTTT. It specifies CSAQDDTDTQYF.

The CDR3 loop is CASSQDGSRVRQFF. Written as DNA, the CDR3 is TGCGCCAGCAGCCAAGACGGGTCGAGGGTACGGCAGTTCTTC. The chain combines TRBV4-3 with TRBJ2-1; maybe TRBD2 (5 bases). V was clipped by 0 bases and J by 12 bases, with 15 bases between them. Per the germline V gene, CDR1 is LGHNA and CDR2 is YSLEER. The CDR3 consists of 14 residues.

This clonotype was observed a few times. The rearrangement uses TRBV4-2 and TRBJ2-2; D is possibly TRBD2 (6 bases). CDR1 is LGHNA, CDR2 YNFKEQ, per germline. The CDR3 is 18 amino acids. V was shortened by 0 bases and J by 2 bases, with 16 bases between the two germline ends. The CDR3 coding sequence is TGTGCCAGCAGCCAAGAGGAGCCCGGGGACTTCAACACCGGGGAGCTGTTTTTT. Its protein is CASSQEEPGDFNTGELFF.

This clonotype was recorded many times. The chain links TRBV20-1 to TRBJ1-4; D is unclear. CDR1 and CDR2 from the germline V gene are DFQATT and SNEGSKA (reference sequence). This CDR3 spans 12 amino acids. V dropped 0 bases and J dropped 8 bases, with 7 bases sitting between them. In nucleotides, the CDR3 is TGCAGTGCTAGAGAGCAAGGGGAAAAACTGTTTTTT. Translation: CSAREQGEKLFF.

The gene calls are TRBV7-2 and TRBJ2-3; D remains ambiguous. CDR1 SGHTA and CDR2 FQGNSA come from the germline V gene. V lost 4 bases, J lost 2 bases, and 10 bases lay in between. The CDR3 is 14 residues long. The DNA for the CDR3 is TGTGCCAGCAGCTCCTGGGGATACACAGATACGCAGTATTTT. Its translation: CASSSWGYTDTQYF.

This clonotype was observed a handful of times. This sequence joins TRBV6-1 and TRBJ1-2, with D possibly TRBD1 on 5 matching bases. Trimming cost V 7 bases and J 4 bases, with 13 bases left between them. This CDR3 spans 13 amino acids. The germline CDR1 and CDR2 sequences are MNHNS and SASEGT. Here the CDR3 DNA reads TGTGCCAGCATCCCAGGGTATGGCTATGGCTACACCTTC. As protein: CASIPGYGYGYTF.

The table lists this clonotype with a few counts. This chain links TRBV12-5 with TRBJ2-3; D is undetermined. Germline CDR1 and CDR2: LGHNT and FRNRAP. The CDR3 is 11 amino acids. V lost 4 bases and J lost 6, with 5 bases in between. This chain's CDR3 is CASGSADTQYF. In DNA, the CDR3 is TGTGCTAGTGGTTCCGCCGATACGCAGTATTTT.

There are many counts of this clonotype. This rearrangement joins TRBV29-1 to TRBJ1-4, with D perhaps matching TRBD1 (6 bases). This CDR3 region has 13 residues. V lost 6 bases and J lost 8, with 16 bases in between. Germline-derived CDR1 and CDR2 are SQVTM and ANQGSEA. The CDR3 spells CSVQQGSREKLFF. CDR3 DNA: TGCAGCGTGCAACAGGGCTCGCGAGAAAAACTGTTTTTT.

In this sample, this clonotype turned up many times. V and J are TRBV5-1 and TRBJ2-2; D is unresolved. V was pared by 0 bases and J by 6 bases, with 3 bases between. The CDR3 extends over 12 amino acids. Per germline, CDR1 SGHRS and CDR2 YFSETQ. In DNA form, the CDR3 reads TGCGCCAGCAGCTTGGAAGCCGGGGAGCTGTTTTTT. The encoded protein is CASSLEAGELFF. Together with reference TRBV5-1 and TRBJ2-2, the CDR3 gives the full variable domain: KAGVTQTPRYLIKTRGQQVTLSCSPISGHRSVSWYQQTPGQGLQFLFEYFSETQRNKGNFPGRFSGRQFSNSRSEMNVSTLELGDSALYLCASSLEAGELFFGEGSRLTVL.

This clonotype was detected many times. CDR3 sequence (DNA): TGCAGCGTCGTACCGGGACGGGGGCGCACAGATACGCAGTATTTT. Amino acid sequence: CSVVPGRGRTDTQYF. The V call is TRBV29-1, the J call TRBJ2-3; D possibly matches TRBD1 or TRBD2 (6 bases each). Trimming took 6 bases from V and 1 from J, leaving 17 bases between them. The CDR3 has 15 amino acids. The germline gives CDR1 SQVTM, CDR2 ANQGSEA.

There are a few counts of this clonotype. This rearrangement joins TRBV7-9 to TRBJ2-2, with TRBD1 matching over 7 bases. The germline gives CDR1 SEHNR, CDR2 FQNEAQ (reference sequence). V was clipped by 3 bases and J by 1 base; unmatched bases: 2. The CDR3 totals 15 residues. CDR3 in amino acids: CASSFDRVNTGELFF. As DNA, the CDR3 is TGTGCCAGCAGCTTCGACAGGGTGAACACCGGGGAGCTGTTTTTT.

The rearrangement uses TRBV6-1 and TRBJ1-3; TRBD1 aligns across 7 bases. The CDR3 sequence is 16 residues long. The germline gives CDR1 MNHNS, CDR2 SASEGT. J lost 0 bases, V lost 5 bases, and 7 bases had no gene match. The CDR3 DNA is TGTGCCAGCAGTATAAACAGGGGAAGCTCTGGAAACACCATATATTTT. Its translation: CASSINRGSSGNTIYF.

This clonotype has only a few counts. This rearrangement joins TRBV11-2 to TRBJ2-5, with 8 nucleotides matching TRBD2. The V segment lost 1 base and the J segment 5 bases; nucleotides outside the gene matches: 12. CDR3 length: 17 residues. Germline V lookup: CDR1 SGHAT, CDR2 FQNNGV. The CDR3: CASSLVVGLGEWETQYF. CDR3 in DNA: TGTGCCAGCAGCTTAGTTGTGGGACTAGGTGAATGGGAGACCCAGTACTTC.